This is a list of T cell receptor beta chains from one sample in a study of blood T cell repertoires in COVID-19. Assay: immunoSEQ multiplex PCR; the TCRdb copy retains only in-frame clones and omits some. The sample records some 47,000 clones, about nine tenths being singletons. Input material: peripheral blood. Receptor source: an elderly woman in a cohort sampled during active or convalescent COVID-19. Each CDR3 is given with its conserved first and last residue. The D gene is left open where the match is weak. Clone size appears in some rows only: once, few, many, or a class for an expanded clone.

d_gene	v_gene	j_gene	abundance	CDR3aa	CDR3nt
-	TRBV7-2	TRBJ1-1	once	CASGLGGNTEAFF	TGTGCCAGTGGACTGGGGGGGAACACTGAAGCTTTCTTT
TRBD2	TRBV5-4	TRBJ2-3	-	CATQLAKTDTQYF	TGTGCCACGCAACTAGCGAAAACAGATACGCAGTATTTT
-	TRBV7-3	TRBJ2-2	-	CASSPSLAGELFF	TGTGCCAGCAGCCCCTCATTAGCCGGGGAGCTGTTTTTT
TRBD2	TRBV3-1/TRBV3-2	TRBJ2-7	-	CASSQTGQREVGEQYF	TGTGCCAGCAGCCAGACTGGGCAGCGGGAGGTTGGCGAGCAGTACTTC
TRBD2	TRBV27	TRBJ2-1	-	CASSLRAGAPNEQFF	TGTGCCAGCAGTTTAAGAGCGGGGGCCCCCAATGAGCAGTTCTTC
TRBD1	TRBV29-1	TRBJ1-1	-	CSVGTGIGTEAFF	TGCAGCGTGGGGACAGGGATCGGGACTGAAGCTTTCTTT
-	TRBV6-6	TRBJ1-2	-	CASSSRGLANYGYTF	TGTGCCAGCAGTTCCCGAGGGTTAGCTAACTATGGCTACACCTTC
TRBD1	TRBV5-4	TRBJ1-6	-	CASSSRGYNSPLHF	TGTGCCAGCAGTTCCAGGGGGTACAATTCACCCCTCCACTTT
-	TRBV5-1	TRBJ1-3	-	CASSLTWLSGNTIYF	TGCGCCAGCAGCCTGACTTGGTTGAGTGGAAACACCATATATTTT
-	TRBV4-1	TRBJ1-1	-	CASSQESGVLGTTEAFF	TGCGCCAGCAGCCAAGAAAGCGGGGTCTTGGGCACCACTGAAGCTTTCTTT
-	TRBV5-5	TRBJ2-3	once	CASSFPGRSSTDTQYF	TGTGCCAGCAGCTTTCCTGGCAGGTCTAGCACAGATACGCAGTATTTT
TRBD2	TRBV3-1/TRBV3-2	TRBJ2-7	once	CASSLDAGGRDEQYF	TGTGCCAGCAGTCTGGATGCGGGGGGGCGCGACGAGCAGTACTTC
-	TRBV30	TRBJ2-7	-	CAWSAPPRALYEQYF	TGTGCCTGGAGTGCCCCCCCGCGGGCTCTCTACGAGCAGTACTTC
-	TRBV12-5	TRBJ2-5	-	CASGLDGGGGETQYF	TGTGCTAGTGGTTTGGACGGGGGAGGGGGAGAGACCCAGTACTTC
TRBD1	TRBV6-6	TRBJ1-5	-	CASSITQGARQPQHF	TGTGCCAGCAGCATAACACAGGGGGCTCGGCAGCCCCAGCATTTT
-	TRBV29-1	TRBJ2-3	-	CSVVPLAHTSTDTQYF	TGCAGCGTTGTTCCGCTAGCACACACTAGCACAGATACGCAGTATTTT
-	TRBV2	TRBJ2-1	once	CASSGWDGTAGIF	TGTGCCAGCAGTGGATGGGACGGGACAGCGGGTATCTTC
-	TRBV3-1/TRBV3-2	TRBJ1-1	-	CASSPRAGTEAFF	TGTGCCAGCAGCCCCAGAGCGGGGACTGAAGCTTTCTTT
TRBD1	TRBV4-1	TRBJ1-6	-	CASSLRPGQLINSPLHF	TGCGCCAGCAGCCTGCGACCGGGACAGTTAATTAATTCACCCCTCCACTTT
TRBD2	TRBV10-2	TRBJ2-7	-	CASSESTSGPYEQYF	TGCGCCAGCAGTGAATCGACTAGCGGACCTTACGAGCAGTACTTC
TRBD1	TRBV5-1	TRBJ1-2	few	CASSEPQGAQGYTF	TGCGCCAGCAGCGAACCGCAGGGGGCGCAGGGCTACACCTTC
TRBD1	TRBV2	TRBJ2-1	-	CASRGDRVGNEQFF	TGTGCCAGCAGGGGGGACAGGGTGGGGAATGAGCAGTTCTTC
TRBD1	TRBV5-1	TRBJ1-5	-	CASSLGQGANQPQHF	TGCGCCAGCAGCTTGGGTCAGGGGGCGAATCAGCCCCAGCATTTT
-	TRBV30	TRBJ1-1	-	CAWRKEGFGTEAFF	TGTGCCTGGAGAAAGGAGGGGTTCGGCACTGAAGCTTTCTTT
-	TRBV6-5	TRBJ1-3	-	CASSYFGTNSGNTIYF	TGTGCCAGCAGTTACTTTGGCACAAACTCTGGAAACACCATATATTTT
-	TRBV2	TRBJ1-6	-	CASSERRTDNSPLHF	TGTGCCAGCAGTGAGAGAAGGACAGATAATTCACCCCTCCACTTT
-	TRBV5-1	TRBJ1-2	-	CASSLGTSAYYGYTF	TGCGCCAGCAGTCTCGGGACTTCTGCTTACTATGGCTACACCTTC
-	TRBV3-1/TRBV3-2	TRBJ1-3	-	CASSQYQGPGGNTIYF	TGTGCCAGCAGCCAGTATCAGGGTCCTGGGGGAAACACCATATATTTT
-	TRBV7-6	TRBJ2-3	-	CASSLGARTDTQYF	TGTGCCAGCAGCTTAGGAGCCCGCACAGATACGCAGTATTTT
-	TRBV6-5	TRBJ2-7	-	CATTTPSTYEQYF	TGTGCCACCACAACACCTTCCACCTACGAGCAGTACTTC
-	TRBV3-1/TRBV3-2	TRBJ2-4	-	CASSPGQLQKNIQYF	TGTGCCAGCAGCCCCGGACAGCTCCAAAAAAACATTCAGTACTTC
-	TRBV10-3	TRBJ1-4	-	CAISASGASGGEKLFF	TGTGCCATCAGCGCCTCCGGGGCGTCGGGGGGTGAAAAACTGTTTTTT
-	TRBV2	TRBJ1-2	-	CASRELPGNAGYTF	TGTGCCAGCAGGGAGCTCCCGGGGAACGCTGGCTACACCTTC